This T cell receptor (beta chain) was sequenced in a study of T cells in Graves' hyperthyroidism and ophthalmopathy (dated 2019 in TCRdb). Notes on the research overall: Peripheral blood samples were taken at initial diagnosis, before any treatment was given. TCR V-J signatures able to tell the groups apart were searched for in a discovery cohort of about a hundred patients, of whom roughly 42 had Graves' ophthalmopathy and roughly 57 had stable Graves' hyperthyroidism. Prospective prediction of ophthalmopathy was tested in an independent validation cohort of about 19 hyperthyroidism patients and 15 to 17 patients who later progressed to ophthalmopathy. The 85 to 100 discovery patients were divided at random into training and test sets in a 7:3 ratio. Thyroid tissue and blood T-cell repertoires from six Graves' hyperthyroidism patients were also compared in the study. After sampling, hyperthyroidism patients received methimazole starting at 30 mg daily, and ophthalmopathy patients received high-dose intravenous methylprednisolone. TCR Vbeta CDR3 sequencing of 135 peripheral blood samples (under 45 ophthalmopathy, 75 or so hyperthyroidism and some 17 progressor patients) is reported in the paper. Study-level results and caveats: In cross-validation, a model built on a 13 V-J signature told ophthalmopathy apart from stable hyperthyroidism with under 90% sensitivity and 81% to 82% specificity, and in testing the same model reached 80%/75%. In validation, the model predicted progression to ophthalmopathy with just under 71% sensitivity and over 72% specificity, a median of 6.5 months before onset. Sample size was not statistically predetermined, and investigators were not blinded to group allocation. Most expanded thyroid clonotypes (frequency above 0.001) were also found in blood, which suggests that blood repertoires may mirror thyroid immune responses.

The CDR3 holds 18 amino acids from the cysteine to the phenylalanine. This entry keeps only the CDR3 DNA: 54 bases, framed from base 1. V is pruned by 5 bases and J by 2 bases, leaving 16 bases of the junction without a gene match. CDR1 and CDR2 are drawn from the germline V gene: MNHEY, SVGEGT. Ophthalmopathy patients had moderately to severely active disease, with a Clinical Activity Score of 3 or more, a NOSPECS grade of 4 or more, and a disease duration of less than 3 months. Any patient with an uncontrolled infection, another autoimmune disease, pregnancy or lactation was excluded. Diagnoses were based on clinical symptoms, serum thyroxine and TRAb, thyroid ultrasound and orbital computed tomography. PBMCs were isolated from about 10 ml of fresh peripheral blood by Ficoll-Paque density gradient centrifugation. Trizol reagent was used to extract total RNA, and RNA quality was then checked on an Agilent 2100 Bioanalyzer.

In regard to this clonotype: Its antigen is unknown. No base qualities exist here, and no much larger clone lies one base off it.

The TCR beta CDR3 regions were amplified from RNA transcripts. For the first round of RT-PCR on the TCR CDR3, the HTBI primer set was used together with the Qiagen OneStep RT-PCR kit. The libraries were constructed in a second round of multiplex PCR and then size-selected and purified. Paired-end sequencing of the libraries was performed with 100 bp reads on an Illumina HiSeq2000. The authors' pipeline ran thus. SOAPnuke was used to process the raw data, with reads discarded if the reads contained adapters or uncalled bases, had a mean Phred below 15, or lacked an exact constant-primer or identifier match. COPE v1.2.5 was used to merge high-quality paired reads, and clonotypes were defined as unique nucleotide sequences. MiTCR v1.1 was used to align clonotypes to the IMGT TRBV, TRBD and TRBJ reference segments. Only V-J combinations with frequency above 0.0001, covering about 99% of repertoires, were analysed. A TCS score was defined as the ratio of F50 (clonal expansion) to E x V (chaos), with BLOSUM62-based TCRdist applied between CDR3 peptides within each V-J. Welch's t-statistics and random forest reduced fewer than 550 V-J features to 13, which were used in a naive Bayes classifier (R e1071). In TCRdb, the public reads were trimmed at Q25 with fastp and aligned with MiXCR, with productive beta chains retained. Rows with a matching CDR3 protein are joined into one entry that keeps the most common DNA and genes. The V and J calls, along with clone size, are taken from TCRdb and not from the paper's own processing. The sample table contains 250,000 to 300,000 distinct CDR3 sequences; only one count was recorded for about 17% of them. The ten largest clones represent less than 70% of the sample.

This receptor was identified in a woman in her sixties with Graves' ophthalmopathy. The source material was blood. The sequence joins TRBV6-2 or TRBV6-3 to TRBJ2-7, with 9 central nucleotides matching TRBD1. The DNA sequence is TGTGCCAGCAGTCCGCTCCCGGGACAGGGTACGATAACCTACGAGCAGTACTTC. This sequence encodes CASSPLPGQGTITYEQYF.